One and the same sample provided the 26 T cell receptor beta chains below, sequenced in a study of cytomegalovirus exposure and HLA in healthy donors. 13 Jbeta primers and 60 Vbeta primers were used for the PCR. Sequenced by immunoSEQ multiplex PCR; TCRdb stores in-frame clones only, minus some. The sample shows approximately 60,000 clones, nearly 85% of them seen only once. What was sequenced was PBMCs. The source of these receptors is a man aged 30-40 years in good health and CMV-seronegative.

The rearrangement uses TRBV2 and TRBJ1-5; D possibly corresponds to TRBD1 (5 bases). The CDR3 sequence is 13 residues long. V lost 4 bases and J 6 bases, leaving 10 bases between the germline ends. The V gene's germline CDR1 is SNHLY and CDR2 FYNNEI. CDR3 protein: CASSGARGQPQHF. In nucleotides, the CDR3 is TGTGCCAGCAGTGGAGCAAGGGGTCAGCCCCAGCATTTT.

V and J are TRBV19 and TRBJ2-5; 10 positions agree with TRBD1. CDR3 length equals 16 residues. CDR1 is LNHDA, CDR2 SQIVND, per germline (reference sequence). Losses at the gene ends were 4 bases for V and 2 bases for J; bases not matched to a gene: 7. For the CDR3, the DNA is TGTGCCAGTAGTAGGCGGGGACAGGGGTGGCAAGAGACCCAGTACTTC. It yields the protein CASSRRGQGWQETQYF. Based on the CDR3 plus reference TRBV19 and TRBJ2-5, the full variable domain is DGGITQSPKYLFRKEGQNVTLSCEQNLNHDAMYWYRQDPGQGLRLIYYSQIVNDFQKGDIAEGYSVSREKKESFPLTVTSAQKNPTAFYLCASSRRGQGWQETQYFGPGTRLLVL.

The genes are TRBV2 and TRBJ1-1; 8 positions match TRBD1. J lost 5 bases, V lost 4 bases, and 6 bases had no gene match. The V gene's germline CDR1 is SNHLY and CDR2 FYNNEI. This CDR3 region has 14 residues. In DNA form, the CDR3 reads TGTGCCAGCAGTGGACAGGGGATTTGGACTGAAGCTTTCTTT. Protein: CASSGQGIWTEAFF.

V and J are TRBV7-9 and TRBJ1-1; D possibly corresponds to TRBD1 (6 bases). The V gene's germline CDR1 is SEHNR and CDR2 FQNEAQ (reference sequence). Trimming cost V 11 bases and J 2 bases, with 15 bases left between them. The length of the CDR3 is 13 residues. Here the CDR3 reads CAGTRGGNTEAFF. For the CDR3, the DNA is TGTGCCGGGACCCGGGGGGGCAACACTGAAGCTTTCTTT.

With respect to this clone: One end of the junction varies from germline; a read error may be responsible. This chain uses TRBV9 with TRBJ2-7; 7 bases map to TRBD1. Germline V gene data show CDR1 as SGDLS and CDR2 as YYNGEE. The CDR3 loop spans 12 amino acids. In DNA form, the CDR3 reads TGTGCCAGCAGCGACCCCCGGCAGGGGGTTCACTTC. Translated, it gives CASSDPRQGVHF.

This clone was detected only a few times. A single base separates this from a much larger clone, so it may be a read error. The chain has TRBV4-3 and TRBJ2-5; 10 bases fit TRBD1. The end of the DNA is better explained by TRBJ2-7, so the J call may be wrong. The CDR3 runs to 15 residues. CDR1 is LGHNA, CDR2 YSLEER, per germline. CDR3 in amino acids: CASSHSGTGEYEQYF. CDR3 DNA sequence: TGCGCCAGCAGCCATTCCGGGACAGGGGAGTACGAGCAGTACTTC.

The V and J genes are TRBV19 and TRBJ2-1; tentatively, D is TRBD1 (7 bases). CDR1 and CDR2 from the germline V gene are LNHDA and SQIVND (reference sequence). V was trimmed by 7 bases and J by 7 bases, leaving 26 bases between them. The CDR3 is 17 residues long. The CDR3 reads CASTPRSAGGHKNEQFF. CDR3 DNA: TGTGCCAGTACCCCGAGGTCAGCAGGGGGGCATAAGAATGAGCAGTTCTTC.

The J gene is TRBJ2-4, the V gene TRBV9; possible D gene TRBD1, 5 bases. CDR1 is SGDLS, CDR2 YYNGEE, per germline. The V gene lost 4 bases and the J gene lost 7 bases, with 15 bases spanning the gap. This CDR3 has 14 amino acids. The CDR3 coding sequence is TGTGCCAGCAGCCCCAGCGACAGTAGGAACATTCAGTACTTC. Its protein is CASSPSDSRNIQYF.

V and J are TRBV10-3 and TRBJ1-1; 10 positions match TRBD1. V gave up 10 bases and J gave up 2 bases; unmatched junction bases: 4. This CDR3 comprises 13 residues. CDR1 and CDR2 from the germline V gene are ENHRY and SYGVKD. CDR3 nucleotide sequence: TGTGCCAGCGGGACAGGGGCAAACACTGAAGCTTTCTTT. Amino acid sequence: CASGTGANTEAFF.

The chain couples TRBV6-5 to TRBJ1-6; D gene unclear. Germline CDR1 is MNHEY and CDR2 is SVGAGI. Trimming stripped 0 bases from V and 10 bases from J, with 7 bases between. The length of the CDR3 is 13 residues. CDR3 residues: CASSYSTNSPLHF. CDR3 nucleotides: TGTGCCAGCAGTTACTCGACAAACTCACCCCTCCACTTT.

The table lists this clone with a few counts. The chain recombines TRBV6-1 with TRBJ1-1, with D possibly being TRBD1 (5 bases). Trimming removed 0 bases from V and 5 bases from J, with 10 bases in between. CDR1 MNHNS and CDR2 SASEGT come from the germline V gene. The CDR3 contains 14 residues. The CDR3 protein is CASSEAGGRTEAFF. CDR3 nucleotide sequence: TGTGCCAGCAGTGAAGCGGGGGGTAGAACTGAAGCTTTCTTT.

The rearrangement links TRBV7-9 to TRBJ1-4; D perhaps matches TRBD1 (6 bases). Germline CDR1 SEHNR, CDR2 FQNEAQ (reference sequence). The V end was cut by 5 bases, the J end by 0 bases, with 10 bases between. This CDR3 has 15 amino acids. CDR3 in DNA: TGTGCCAGCAGCACAGCAGGGGCAACTAATGAAAAACTGTTTTTT. As protein: CASSTAGATNEKLFF.

The sample holds one count of this clone. This chain links TRBV6-1 with TRBJ2-1; 10 nucleotides agree with TRBD1. CDR1 is MNHNS, CDR2 SASEGT, per germline. The CDR3 has 18 amino acids. V lost 1 base and J lost 2; bases outside the gene matches: 8. The CDR3 loop reads CASSEELDRGYTYNEQFF. DNA for the CDR3: TGTGCCAGCAGTGAAGAACTGGACAGGGGGTACACCTACAATGAGCAGTTCTTC.

This sequence joins TRBV5-1 and TRBJ2-7, with a weak D call TRBD1 (5 bases). This CDR3 contains 15 residues. Germline V gives CDR1 SGHRS, CDR2 YFSETQ. With 0 bases removed from V and 2 bases from J, the gap between germline ends came to 12 bases. CDR3 coding DNA: TGCGCCAGCAGCTTGGCCGTTCTAGGGGCCTACGAGCAGTACTTC. The encoded protein is CASSLAVLGAYEQYF.

V gene TRBV27 combines with J gene TRBJ1-2, with 7 positions matching TRBD1. Looked up from germline, CDR1 is MNHEY and CDR2 is SMNVEV (reference sequence). V was clipped by 3 bases and J by 0 bases; unmatched bases: 1. The CDR3 sequence is 14 residues long. The CDR3 reads CASSFQGANYGYTF. The CDR3 DNA reads as TGTGCCAGCAGTTTTCAGGGGGCTAACTATGGCTACACCTTC.

The DNA for the CDR3 is TGTGCCTGGAGCCAGACAGAACTTAACACTGAAGCTTTCTTT. The encoded protein is CAWSQTELNTEAFF. V and J are TRBV30 and TRBJ1-1; tentatively, D is TRBD1 (5 bases). The V end lost 3 bases, the J end lost 2 bases, and 13 bases lay between the germline ends. This CDR3 region has 14 residues. From germline, CDR1 is GTSNPN and CDR2 SVGIG (reference sequence).

This clone came up a few times. CDR3: CASSLATSGNEKLFF. The DNA of the CDR3 is TGTGCCAGCAGCTTAGCAACCTCGGGTAATGAAAAACTGTTTTTT. The V and J genes are TRBV7-2 and TRBJ1-4; D remains unclear. Germline V CDR1 and CDR2: SGHTA, FQGNSA. Trimming left V 0 bases short and J 4 bases short, with 9 bases between. This CDR3 is built from 15 residues.

This clone was seen just once. As DNA, the CDR3 is TGTGCCAGCAGCGCCGGGCCCCGACAGGGCTCCTACGAGCAGTACTTC. It yields the protein CASSAGPRQGSYEQYF. The chain has TRBV5-4 and TRBJ2-7; TRBD1 matches at 7 bases. The V gene end was trimmed by 4 bases and the J gene end by 0 bases; junction bases not matched to a gene: 10. The CDR3 sequence is 16 residues long. CDR1 and CDR2 (germline): SGHNT, YYREEE (reference sequence).

The DNA of the CDR3 is TGTGCCAGCAGTTACCCAACAGGGCGAACCGGGGAGCTGTTTTTT. It yields the protein CASSYPTGRTGELFF. V gene TRBV6-6 combines with J gene TRBJ2-2; a possible D gene is TRBD1 (6 bases). Deletions cut 2 bases from V and 5 bases from J, with 12 bases between. The CDR3 is 15 amino acids. From germline, CDR1 is MNHNY and CDR2 SVGAGI (reference sequence).

The CDR3 reads CASSPGGGSYNEQFF. The CDR3 coding sequence is TGTGCCAGCAGCCCGGGCGGGGGCTCCTACAATGAGCAGTTCTTC. The rearrangement links TRBV5-4 to TRBJ2-1; 7 bases are shared with TRBD2. The junction had 4 bases not matched to a gene; V was cut back by 4 bases and J by 0 bases. Germline CDR1 and CDR2: SGHNT and YYREEE (reference sequence). This CDR3 is built from 15 residues.

This chain's CDR3 is CASSLAGPNEKLFF. In DNA form, the CDR3 reads TGTGCCAGCAGCTTAGCGGGGCCTAATGAAAAACTGTTTTTT. This chain connects TRBV7-2 to TRBJ1-4; D might be TRBD1 (5 bases). The CDR3 is 14 residues long. Germline CDR1 is SGHTA and CDR2 is FQGNSA. Trimming pared 0 bases from V and 3 bases from J, leaving 5 bases between.

The V gene is TRBV7-2, the J gene TRBJ2-1; D perhaps matches TRBD2 (7 bases). The CDR3 contains 14 residues. CDR1 is SGHTA, CDR2 FQGNSA, per germline. With 5 bases removed from V and 7 bases from J, the gap between germline ends came to 15 bases. This CDR3 reads CASSPGGLRNEQFF. CDR3 in DNA: TGTGCCAGCAGCCCGGGGGGCCTTAGAAATGAGCAGTTCTTC.

This chain links TRBV4-1 with TRBJ1-1, with 7 positions matching TRBD1. The CDR3 totals 13 residues. CDR1 and CDR2 (germline): MGHRA, YSYEKL. Trimming cost V 3 bases and J 6 bases; bases outside gene matches: 4. The CDR3 is CASSQEGTAEAFF. CDR3 in DNA: TGCGCCAGCAGCCAGGAAGGGACAGCTGAAGCTTTCTTT.

This clone has just one count. The chain has TRBV25-1 and TRBJ1-5, with D unresolved. Germline-derived CDR1 and CDR2 are MGHDK and SYGVNS. This CDR3 region has 14 residues. Trimming removed 6 bases from V and 3 bases from J, with 12 bases in between. In nucleotides, the CDR3 is TGTGCCAGCAGCCAAGCACAGATCAATCAGCCCCAGCATTTT. Amino acids: CASSQAQINQPQHF.

This chain joins TRBV10-2 and TRBJ1-2; no clear D. Germline loops: CDR1 WSHSY, CDR2 SAAADI. Trimming took 5 bases from V and 6 from J, leaving 13 bases between them. The CDR3 loop spans 13 amino acids. The CDR3 sequence is CASSWRNLDGYTF. Written as DNA, the CDR3 is TGCGCCAGCAGTTGGCGGAATTTGGATGGCTACACCTTC.

The chain has TRBV5-1 and TRBJ2-2; D is possibly TRBD1 (5 bases). V was pared by 0 bases and J by 0 bases, with 9 bases between. Germline V gene sequence: CDR1 SGHRS, CDR2 YFSETQ. This CDR3 region has 16 residues. DNA of the CDR3: TGCGCCAGCAGCTTGGTCGCAGGGCCGAACACCGGGGAGCTGTTTTTT. As protein: CASSLVAGPNTGELFF.